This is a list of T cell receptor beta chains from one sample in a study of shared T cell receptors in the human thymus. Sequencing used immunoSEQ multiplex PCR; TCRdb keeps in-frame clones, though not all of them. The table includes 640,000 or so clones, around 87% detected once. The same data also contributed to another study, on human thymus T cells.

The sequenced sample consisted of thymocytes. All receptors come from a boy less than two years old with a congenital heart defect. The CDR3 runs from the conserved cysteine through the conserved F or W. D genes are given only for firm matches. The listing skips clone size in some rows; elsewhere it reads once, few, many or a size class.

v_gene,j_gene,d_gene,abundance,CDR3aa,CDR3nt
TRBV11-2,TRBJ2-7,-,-,CASSLARGAREQYF,TGTGCCAGCAGCTTAGCCCGCGGGGCGAGGGAGCAGTACTTC
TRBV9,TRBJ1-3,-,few,CASSVDQGPSGNTIYF,TGTGCCAGCAGCGTAGATCAGGGCCCCTCTGGAAACACCATATATTTT
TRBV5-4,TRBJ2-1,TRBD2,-,CASSSIAGDTHNEQFF,TGTGCCAGCAGCTCAATAGCGGGAGACACCCACAATGAGCAGTTCTTC
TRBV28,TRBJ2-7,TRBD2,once,CASSLYPGGEQYF,TGTGCCAGCAGCCTATACCCGGGGGGCGAGCAGTACTTC
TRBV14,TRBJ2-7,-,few,CASSSRTKDKIYEQYF,TGTGCCAGCAGCTCTCGGACGAAGGACAAAATCTACGAGCAGTACTTC
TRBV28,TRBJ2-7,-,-,CASSYRDTDYEQYF,TGTGCCAGCAGTTACCGGGACACCGATTACGAGCAGTACTTC
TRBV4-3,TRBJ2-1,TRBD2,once,CASSQLTSGGVYGEQFF,TGCGCCAGCAGCCAACTGACTAGCGGGGGGGTATATGGTGAGCAGTTCTTC
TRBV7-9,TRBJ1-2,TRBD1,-,CASSQRQGGYTF,TGTGCCAGCAGCCAGCGACAGGGTGGCTACACCTTC
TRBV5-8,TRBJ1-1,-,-,CASSFIEGTEAFF,TGTGCCAGCAGCTTTATTGAGGGAACTGAAGCTTTCTTT
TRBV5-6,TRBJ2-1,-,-,CASSLDRDNWDEQFF,TGTGCCAGCAGCTTGGACAGGGACAATTGGGATGAGCAGTTCTTC
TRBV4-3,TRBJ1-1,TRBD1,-,CASSPALRGTDNTEAFF,TGCGCCAGCAGCCCCGCATTGAGGGGGACAGATAACACTGAAGCTTTCTTT
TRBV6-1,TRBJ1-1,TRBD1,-,CASSNPTGLNTEAFF,TGTGCCAGCAGTAACCCGACAGGGTTGAACACTGAAGCTTTCTTT
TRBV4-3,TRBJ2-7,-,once,CASSQETGSYFYEQYF,TGCGCCAGCAGCCAAGAGACGGGGTCCTACTTCTACGAGCAGTACTTC
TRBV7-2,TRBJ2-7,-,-,CASSLLAVSYEQYF,TGTGCCAGCAGCTTACTGGCGGTATCCTACGAGCAGTACTTC
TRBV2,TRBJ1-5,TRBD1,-,CASSDSGTVYSNQPQHF,TGTGCCAGCAGTGACTCCGGGACAGTTTATAGCAATCAGCCCCAGCATTTT
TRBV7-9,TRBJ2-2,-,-,CASSQREEQFLPGELFF,TGTGCCAGCAGCCAAAGGGAGGAGCAGTTTTTACCCGGGGAGCTGTTTTTT
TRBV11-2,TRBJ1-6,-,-,CASSLDRKGSLHF,TGTGCCAGCAGCTTAGACCGAAAGGGGTCCCTCCACTTT
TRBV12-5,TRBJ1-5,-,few,CASGVTLRARAGGQPQHF,TGTGCTAGTGGTGTTACACTCCGGGCTCGGGCCGGGGGTCAGCCCCAGCATTTT
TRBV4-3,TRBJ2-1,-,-,CASSQAPSWDNEQFF,TGCGCCAGCAGCCAAGCCCCTAGCTGGGACAATGAGCAGTTCTTC
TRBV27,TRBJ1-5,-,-,CASSPRQNPQIWPQHF,TGTGCCAGCAGTCCAAGACAGAATCCTCAAATATGGCCCCAGCATTTT
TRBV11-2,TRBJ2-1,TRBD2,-,CASSSGLVNNEQFF,TGTGCCAGCAGCTCGGGACTAGTTAACAATGAGCAGTTCTTC
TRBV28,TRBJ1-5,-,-,CASGGVSNQPQHF,TGTGCCAGCGGCGGTGTGAGCAATCAGCCCCAGCATTTT
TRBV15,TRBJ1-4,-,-,CATSWRTVTNEKLFF,TGTGCCACCAGCTGGAGGACAGTTACGAATGAAAAACTGTTTTTT
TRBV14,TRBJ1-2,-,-,CASSQEGLVTIPNYGYTF,TGTGCCAGCAGCCAAGAGGGACTTGTTACAATTCCTAACTATGGCTACACCTTC
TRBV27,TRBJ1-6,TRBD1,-,CATGDRGKNNSPLHF,TGTGCCACCGGCGACAGGGGTAAGAATAATTCACCCCTCCACTTT
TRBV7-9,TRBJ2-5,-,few,CASSLEGALETQYF,TGTGCCAGCAGCTTGGAGGGGGCTCTGGAGACCCAGTACTTC